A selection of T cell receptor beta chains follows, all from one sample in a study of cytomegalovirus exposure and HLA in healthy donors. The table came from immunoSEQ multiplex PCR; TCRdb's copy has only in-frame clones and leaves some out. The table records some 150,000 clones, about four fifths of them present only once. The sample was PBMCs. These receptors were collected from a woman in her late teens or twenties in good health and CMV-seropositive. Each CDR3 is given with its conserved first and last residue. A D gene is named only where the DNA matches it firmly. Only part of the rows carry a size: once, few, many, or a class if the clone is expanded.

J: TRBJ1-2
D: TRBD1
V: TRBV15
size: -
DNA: TGTGCCACCAGCAGAGATAAGCCCCAGGGGGCGTATCGTGGCTACACCTTC
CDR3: CATSRDKPQGAYRGYTF

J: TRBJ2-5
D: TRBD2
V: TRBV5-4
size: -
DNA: TGTGCCAGCGGTGGGACTAGCGGGGGGGCTTTGGGAGAGACCCAGTACTTC
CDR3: CASGGTSGGALGETQYF

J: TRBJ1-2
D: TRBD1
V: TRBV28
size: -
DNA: TGTGCCAGCAGTTTCGCGGACAGGGTTAACTATGGCTACACCTTC
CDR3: CASSFADRVNYGYTF

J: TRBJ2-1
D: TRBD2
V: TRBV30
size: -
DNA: TGTGCCTGGAGTGTACAGGGCGGGGGGGCCATTGGGCAGTTCTTC
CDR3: CAWSVQGGGAIGQFF

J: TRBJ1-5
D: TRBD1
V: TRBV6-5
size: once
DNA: TGTGCCAGCAGTCGAGGACAGGGCGTTCAGCCCCAGCATTTT
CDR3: CASSRGQGVQPQHF

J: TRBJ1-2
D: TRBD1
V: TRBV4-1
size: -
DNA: TGCGCCAGCAGCCAAGAGGGACAGGGGAACAACTATGGCTACACCTTC
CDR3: CASSQEGQGNNYGYTF

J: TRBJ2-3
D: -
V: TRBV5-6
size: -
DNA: TGTGCCAGCAGCGTCCTGATGCGTGGGCCAGATACGCAGTATTTT
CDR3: CASSVLMRGPDTQYF

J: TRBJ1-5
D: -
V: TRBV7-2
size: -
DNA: TGTGCCAGCAGCTCCTCAGGGGCTCGCAATCAGCCCCAGCATTTT
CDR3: CASSSSGARNQPQHF

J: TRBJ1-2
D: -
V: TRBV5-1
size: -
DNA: TGCGCCAGCAGTTGGGAGAACTATGGCTACACCTTC
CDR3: CASSWENYGYTF

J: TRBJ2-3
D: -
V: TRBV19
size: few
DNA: TGTGCCAGTAGTATTGAAGGGGGGGCCACAGATACGCAGTATTTT
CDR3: CASSIEGGATDTQYF

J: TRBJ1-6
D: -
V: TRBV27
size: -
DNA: TGTGCCAGCAGCCGGGACTTCCTGAGCTCCTATAATTCACCCCTCCACTTT
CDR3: CASSRDFLSSYNSPLHF

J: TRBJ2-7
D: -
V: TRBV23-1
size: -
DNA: TGCGCCAGCAGTCTATACGGTCCCTACGAGCAGTACTTC
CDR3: CASSLYGPYEQYF

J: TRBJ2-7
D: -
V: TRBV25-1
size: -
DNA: TGTGCCAGCATGCGGACAACGACCTACGAGCAGTACTTC
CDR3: CASMRTTTYEQYF

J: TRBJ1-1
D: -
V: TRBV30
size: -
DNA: TGTGCCTGGAGTCGGATGGGACTTTCGAACACTGAAGCTTTCTTT
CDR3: CAWSRMGLSNTEAFF

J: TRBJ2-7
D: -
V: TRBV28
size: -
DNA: TGTGCCAGCAGTTTCTCCCGACGCAGGGTCTACGAGCAGTACTTC
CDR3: CASSFSRRRVYEQYF

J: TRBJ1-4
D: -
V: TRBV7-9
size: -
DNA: TGTGCCAGCAGCCAGGCAGGGGCTGAAAAACTGTTTTTT
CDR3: CASSQAGAEKLFF

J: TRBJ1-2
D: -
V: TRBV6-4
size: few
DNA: TGTGCCAGCAGTGGCGGCTGGCCGAACTATGGCTACACCTTC
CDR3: CASSGGWPNYGYTF

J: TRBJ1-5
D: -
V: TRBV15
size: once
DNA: TGTGCCACCAGCAGAGTCCAACATAGCAATCAGCCCCAGCATTTT
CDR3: CATSRVQHSNQPQHF

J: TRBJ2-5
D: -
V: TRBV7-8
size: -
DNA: TGTGCCAGCAGCTCCCTGGCCCCGGCGGGGCCTGAAGAGACCCAGTACTTC
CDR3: CASSSLAPAGPEETQYF

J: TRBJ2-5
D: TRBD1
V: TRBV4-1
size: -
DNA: TGCGCCAGCAGCTTTCAGCCGGGACAGGGAACGGAGACCCAGTACTTC
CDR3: CASSFQPGQGTETQYF

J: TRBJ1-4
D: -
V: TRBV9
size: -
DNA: TGTGCCAGCAGCATAAGGACGGGGGGTGGTGAAAAACTGTTTTTT
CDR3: CASSIRTGGGEKLFF

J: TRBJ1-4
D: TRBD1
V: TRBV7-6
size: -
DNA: TGTGCCAGCAGCTTAGGACAGGGCGGAGGTGAAAAACTGTTTTTT
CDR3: CASSLGQGGGEKLFF

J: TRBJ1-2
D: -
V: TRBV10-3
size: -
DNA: TGTGCCATCAGTGACCCCGCTGCCAGTTGGGGCTACACCTTC
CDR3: CAISDPAASWGYTF

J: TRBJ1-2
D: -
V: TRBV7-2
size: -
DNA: TGTGCCAGCAGCTTAGGCCCCCGGGATCGGGGCTACACCTTC
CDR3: CASSLGPRDRGYTF

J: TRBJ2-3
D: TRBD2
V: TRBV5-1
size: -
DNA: TGCGCCAGCAGCTTGGCCCCGACTAGCGGGGGTAGAGATACGCAGTATTTT
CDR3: CASSLAPTSGGRDTQYF

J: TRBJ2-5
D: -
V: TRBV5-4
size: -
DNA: TGTGCCAGCAGCTTGCGAGGCTTGGAAGAGACCCAGTACTTC
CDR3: CASSLRGLEETQYF

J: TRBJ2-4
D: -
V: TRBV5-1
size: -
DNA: TGCGCCAGCAGCTCCCGCCTACCAGGGGAACGATTAGCCAAAAACATTCAGTACTTC
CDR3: CASSSRLPGERLAKNIQYF

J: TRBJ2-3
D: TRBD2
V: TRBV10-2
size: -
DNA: TGCGCCAGCAGAATGGGACTAGCGGGGGGTGCAGATACGCAGTATTTT
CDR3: CASRMGLAGGADTQYF

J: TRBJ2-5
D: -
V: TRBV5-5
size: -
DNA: TGTGCCAGCAGCTTGAGGGGGCAAGAGACCCAGTACTTC
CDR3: CASSLRGQETQYF

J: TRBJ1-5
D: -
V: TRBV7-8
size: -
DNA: TGTGCCAGCAGCTTCGACGGGTCGAGCAATCAGCCCCAGCATTTT
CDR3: CASSFDGSSNQPQHF

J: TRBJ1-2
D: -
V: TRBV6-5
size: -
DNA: TGTGCCAGCAGTTACTCTGGACTTAACTATGGCTACACCTTC
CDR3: CASSYSGLNYGYTF

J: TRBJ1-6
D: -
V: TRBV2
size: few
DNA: TGTGCCAGCCGGGAAAGCTCCTATAATTCACCCCTCCACTTT
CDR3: CASRESSYNSPLHF

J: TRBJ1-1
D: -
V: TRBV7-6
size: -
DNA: TGTGCCAGCAGCTTAAAACAGGGAGGGACTGAAGCTTTCTTT
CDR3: CASSLKQGGTEAFF

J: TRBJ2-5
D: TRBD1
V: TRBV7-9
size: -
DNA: TGTTCCAGCAGCTTGCCCCGGCTGGGACAGGGAAACTTGGAGACCCAGTACTTC
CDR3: CSSSLPRLGQGNLETQYF

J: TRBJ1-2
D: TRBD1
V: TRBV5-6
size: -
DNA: TGTGCCAGCAGCTTAGGGACAGGGTTAAACTATGGCTACACCTTC
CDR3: CASSLGTGLNYGYTF

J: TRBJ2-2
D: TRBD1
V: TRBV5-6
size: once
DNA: TGTGCCAGCAGCCGACAGGGAATAAACACCGGGGAGCTGTTTTTT
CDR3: CASSRQGINTGELFF

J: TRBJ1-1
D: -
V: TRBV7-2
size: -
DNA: TGTGCCAGCAGCCCATACACTGAAGCTTTCTTT
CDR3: CASSPYTEAFF

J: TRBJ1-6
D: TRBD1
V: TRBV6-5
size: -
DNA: TGTGCCAGCATCCTGGGACAGTCCTATAATTCACCCCTCCACTTT
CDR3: CASILGQSYNSPLHF

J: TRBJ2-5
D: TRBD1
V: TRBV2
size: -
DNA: TGTGCCAGCAGCTCACGGACAGGGGGACAGGAGACCCAGTACTTC
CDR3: CASSSRTGGQETQYF

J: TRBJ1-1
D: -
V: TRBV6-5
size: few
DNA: TGTGCCAGCAGTATCGAGCTGAACACTGAAGCTTTCTTT
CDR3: CASSIELNTEAFF

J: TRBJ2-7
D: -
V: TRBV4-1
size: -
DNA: TGCGCCAGCAGCCCCCTACTCTTGGGAGCCTACGAGCAGTACTTC
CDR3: CASSPLLLGAYEQYF

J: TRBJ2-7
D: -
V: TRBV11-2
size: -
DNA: TGTGCCAGCAGCTTACGGTTCTCAGGGACACCTGACTACGAGCAGTACTTC
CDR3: CASSLRFSGTPDYEQYF

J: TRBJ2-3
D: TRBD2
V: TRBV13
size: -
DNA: TGTGCCAGCAGCACTAGCGGGGGGGCCCCAGATACGCAGTATTTT
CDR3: CASSTSGGAPDTQYF

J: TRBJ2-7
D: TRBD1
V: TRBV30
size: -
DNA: TGTGCCTGGAGTGGGGACAGTCAGTACGAGCAGTACTTC
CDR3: CAWSGDSQYEQYF

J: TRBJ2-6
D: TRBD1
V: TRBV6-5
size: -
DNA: TGTGCCAGCAGGGACAGGACCGGGGCCAACGTCCTGACTTTC
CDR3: CASRDRTGANVLTF

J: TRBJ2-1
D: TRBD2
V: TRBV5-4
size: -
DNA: TGTGCCAGCAGCTTGGCAGCGGGGGCCTCCTACAATGAGCAGTTCTTC
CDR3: CASSLAAGASYNEQFF

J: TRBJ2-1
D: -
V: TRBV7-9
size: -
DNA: TGTGCCAGCGGAGAGGGGCGGGGGCTCAACAATGAGCAGTTCTTC
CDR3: CASGEGRGLNNEQFF

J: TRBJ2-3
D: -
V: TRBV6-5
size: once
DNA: TGTGCCGCCCGATCAACGACAGAATCAGATACGCAGTATTTT
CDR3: CAARSTTESDTQYF

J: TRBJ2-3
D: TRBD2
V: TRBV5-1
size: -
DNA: TGCGCCAGCAAGTACTCGGGGGGGGCGAGCACAGATACGCAGTATTTT
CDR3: CASKYSGGASTDTQYF

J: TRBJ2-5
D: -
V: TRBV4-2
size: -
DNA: TGTGCCAGCAGCCAAGATTGGGCAGATCAAGAGACCCAGTACTTC
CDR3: CASSQDWADQETQYF

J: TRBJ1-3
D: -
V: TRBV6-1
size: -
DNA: TGTGCCGTCACGCCGCAGAACGGAAACACCATATATTTT
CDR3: CAVTPQNGNTIYF

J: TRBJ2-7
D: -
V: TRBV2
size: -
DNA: TGTGCCAGCAGCGGTCGGGTGGCGGGGACCCCCTACGAGCAGTACTTC
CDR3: CASSGRVAGTPYEQYF